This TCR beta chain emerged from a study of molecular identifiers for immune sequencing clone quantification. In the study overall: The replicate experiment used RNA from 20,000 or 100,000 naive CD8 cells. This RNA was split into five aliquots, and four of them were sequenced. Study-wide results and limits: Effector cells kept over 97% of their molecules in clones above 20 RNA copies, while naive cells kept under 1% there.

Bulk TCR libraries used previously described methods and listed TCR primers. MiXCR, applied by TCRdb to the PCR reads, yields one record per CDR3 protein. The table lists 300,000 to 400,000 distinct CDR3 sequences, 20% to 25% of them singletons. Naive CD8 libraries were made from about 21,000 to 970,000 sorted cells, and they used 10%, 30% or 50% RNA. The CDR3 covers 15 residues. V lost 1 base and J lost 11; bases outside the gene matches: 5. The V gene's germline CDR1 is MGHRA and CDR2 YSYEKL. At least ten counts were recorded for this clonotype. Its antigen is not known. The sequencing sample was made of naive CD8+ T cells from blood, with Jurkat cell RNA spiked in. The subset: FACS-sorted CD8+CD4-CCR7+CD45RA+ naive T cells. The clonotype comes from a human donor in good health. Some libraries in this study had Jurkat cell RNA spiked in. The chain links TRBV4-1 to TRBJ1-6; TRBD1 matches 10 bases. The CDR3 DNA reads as TGCGCCAGCAGCCAAGCCGGGACAGGGGTTACACCCCTCCACTTT. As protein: CASSQAGTGVTPLHF.